This TCR beta chain was sequenced for a study of T cell responses to AZD1222 COVID-19 vaccine. Notes on the study in general: Spike-specific TCR repertoires showed rising breadth and depth after two AZD1222 doses. Unmutated variant regions are reportedly the target of nearly half of TCRs that are spike-specific. Researchers took repertoire samples only after the peak T cell response had come. Regions 160-218 and 743-854 dominated among vaccine-associated CD4 TCRs spanning spike.

The V segment lost 5 bases and the J segment 6 bases; nucleotides outside the gene matches: 10. Germline CDR1 and CDR2: LNHDA and SQIVND (reference sequence). This CDR3 region has 17 residues. The data were produced by immunoSEQ multiplex PCR, yet TCRdb's version contains in-frame clones alone and is incomplete. The sample yields about 170,000 clones, about nine tenths seen once. The count of this clone is one. Its target is not known. The sample here was peripheral blood, taken on day 0 of AZD1222 vaccination. This sequence joins TRBV19 and TRBJ2-1, with 13 bases fitting TRBD2. The source of this sequence is an adult in good health. CDR3 sequence: CASSGPTSGGAINEQFF. DNA of the CDR3: TGTGCCAGTAGTGGCCCTACTAGCGGGGGGGCTATCAATGAGCAGTTCTTC.